This TCR beta chain was profiled in a study of blood T cell repertoires in COVID-19. Living in about two dozen US areas, the participants were between about 18 and 100 years of age. Categorization into cohorts depended on clinical history that participants reported. Exposed participants came across a COVID-19 case within 2 weeks before study entry. How the authors handled the data: Estimates of nucleated cell counts were drawn from the amplification of reference gene primers. Data came from immunoSEQ multiplex PCR; TCRdb stores just in-frame clones and leaves some out. Clone size and V and J calls were adopted from that table, with D and trimming inferred from the DNA. The sample includes under 150,000 clones, roughly 84% of them seen just once. Germline V gene sequence: CDR1 LGHDT, CDR2 YNNKEL (reference sequence). The CDR3 is 14 amino acids. The J segment lost 6 bases and the V segment lost 5 bases, leaving 9 bases of the junction unmatched.

This receptor was taken from a woman aged 50 to 60 who had been exposed to COVID-19. This rearrangement joins TRBV3-1 (or the pseudogene TRBV3-2) to TRBJ2-7; TRBD2 aligns across 8 bases. The sequencing sample was made of PBMCs or T cells enriched from blood (not recorded which). CDR3 amino acids: CASSSTGTRTEQYF. For the CDR3, the DNA is TGTGCCAGCAGCTCAACCGGGACTAGGACCGAGCAGTACTTC.